The 6 T cell receptor beta chains reported below all come from one sample, sequenced in a study of T cell repertoires in aging, cancer and after chemotherapy. TRB rearrangements spanning V, D and J were amplified using mixed TRB-A/B primers. TCRdb processed the multiplex PCR reads anew with MiXCR; each CDR3 protein has one entry. The data contain roughly 770 distinct CDR3 sequences, around a fifth of them seen just once; the ten biggest clones take up 36%. The template was genomic DNA from peripheral blood, not RNA. The sample was blood. These TCRs come from a human donor in good health.

By share, this clonotype counts as large (0.1 to 1%). This sequence joins TRBV19 and TRBJ1-1, with D possibly TRBD1 on 5 matching bases. This CDR3 is 15 amino acids long. V gave up 5 bases and J gave up 1 base, with 14 bases separating them. Looked up from germline, CDR1 is LNHDA and CDR2 is SQIVND (reference sequence). The CDR3, as DNA: TGTGCCAGTAGTCAGGGACGCCTCGCGAACACTGAAGCTTTCTTT. Protein: CASSQGRLANTEAFF.

This clonotype rates as medium-sized (0.01 to 0.1%). This sequence joins TRBV7-3 and TRBJ2-1, with 7 bases aligning to TRBD1. V lost 5 bases and J lost 4; bases outside the gene matches: 5. CDR3 length: 14 residues. Germline V gene data show CDR1 as SGHTA and CDR2 as FQGTGA. The CDR3 is CASSPQGNYNEQFF. In DNA, the CDR3 is TGTGCCAGCAGCCCACAGGGGAATTACAATGAGCAGTTCTTC.

In its sample, this clonotype ranks as medium-sized. J is TRBJ1-5 and V is TRBV19; D call uncertain. The V and J ends lost 5 bases and 0 bases respectively, with 11 bases between them. The CDR3 runs 15 residues. Germline CDR1 and CDR2: LNHDA and SQIVND (reference sequence). The CDR3 nucleotides are TGTGCCAGTAGTCCCTCCAGCAGTAGCAATCAGCCCCAGCATTTT. Protein sequence: CASSPSSSSNQPQHF.

This clonotype is medium-sized. This chain joins TRBV18 and TRBJ1-6; possible D gene TRBD1, 6 bases. The V end was cut by 3 bases, the J end by 5 bases, with 8 bases between. Germline V lookup: CDR1 KGHSH, CDR2 LQKENI. The CDR3 covers 14 residues. The CDR3: CASSPGQNNSPLHF. CDR3 DNA: TGTGCCAGCTCACCCGGACAGAATAATTCACCCCTCCACTTT. Using reference TRBV18 and TRBJ1-6 for the parts outside the CDR3, the full variable domain is NAGVMQNPRHLVRRRGQEARLRCSPMKGHSHVYWYRQLPEEGLKFMVYLQKENIIDESGMPKERFSAEFPKEGPSILRIQQVVRGDSAAYFCASSPGQNNSPLHFGNGTRLTVT.

By frequency in the sample, this clonotype is large. The rearrangement joins TRBV5-6 to TRBJ2-1; no reliable D call. The CDR3 has 14 residues. Germline lookup yields CDR1 SGHDT and CDR2 YYEEEE. The V end was cut by 1 base, the J end by 0 bases, with 5 bases between. The CDR3 DNA sequence: TGTGCCAGCAGCTTGTGGAGCTCCTACAATGAGCAGTTCTTC. Translation: CASSLWSSYNEQFF.

By proportion, this clonotype is large. This sequence joins TRBV19 and TRBJ2-6, with TRBD2 as a possible D gene (6 bases). V was cut by 3 bases and J by 0 bases, with 9 bases left in between. Germline V gives CDR1 LNHDA, CDR2 SQIVND (reference sequence). The CDR3 consists of 16 residues. The CDR3 region is CASSIGGASGANVLTF. CDR3 coding DNA: TGTGCCAGTAGTATCGGAGGGGCCTCTGGGGCCAACGTCCTGACTTTC.